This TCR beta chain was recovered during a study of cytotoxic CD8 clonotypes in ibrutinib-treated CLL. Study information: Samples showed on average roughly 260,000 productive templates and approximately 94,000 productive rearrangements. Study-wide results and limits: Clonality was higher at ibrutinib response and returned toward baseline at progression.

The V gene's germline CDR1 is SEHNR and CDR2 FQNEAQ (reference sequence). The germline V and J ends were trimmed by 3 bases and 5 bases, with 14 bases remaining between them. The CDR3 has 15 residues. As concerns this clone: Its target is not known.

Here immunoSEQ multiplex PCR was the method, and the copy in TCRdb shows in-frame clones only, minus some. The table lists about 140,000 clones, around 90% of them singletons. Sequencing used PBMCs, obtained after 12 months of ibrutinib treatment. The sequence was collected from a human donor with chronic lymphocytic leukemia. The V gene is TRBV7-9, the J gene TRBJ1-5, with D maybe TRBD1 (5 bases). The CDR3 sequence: CASSFWAGQDQPQHF. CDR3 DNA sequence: TGTGCCAGCAGCTTTTGGGCAGGGCAAGATCAGCCCCAGCATTTT.